This passage covers 30 T cell receptor beta chains from one sample sequenced in a study of regulatory dendritic cells for organ transplantation. CFSE-labeled sorted T cells met regulatory or mature dendritic cells for more than four days. No antigens are known for them. Some clones are missing from TCRdb's copy, which holds only in-frame ones; the method was immunoSEQ multiplex PCR. There are tens of thousands of clones in the sample; about 85% occur only once, and about 0.26% lies in the top ten. Source material: naive CD4+ T cells from blood cultured with dendritic cells. Specified subset: CD45RA+ naive T cells. All receptors derive from a human donor in good health.

This chain connects TRBV11-2 to TRBJ1-1; D is undetermined. The V end was cut by 1 base, the J end by 1 base, with 10 bases between. CDR1 and CDR2 (germline): SGHAT, FQNNGV. CDR3 length: 15 residues. This CDR3 is CASSLVRRKNTEAFF. The CDR3, as DNA: TGTGCCAGCAGCTTAGTTAGGAGAAAGAACACTGAAGCTTTCTTT.

V usage is TRBV7-3 and J usage is TRBJ2-5; 9 bases map to TRBD1. J lost 4 bases, V lost 3 bases, and 9 bases had no gene match. CDR3 length equals 16 residues. Germline V gene data show CDR1 as SGHTA and CDR2 as FQGTGA. The CDR3 sequence: CASSFGRDRVRETQYF. The CDR3 nucleotides read TGTGCCAGCAGCTTTGGACGGGACAGGGTACGAGAGACCCAGTACTTC.

This clone has only a few counts. The chain carries TRBV29-1 and TRBJ1-3; D is possibly TRBD1 (5 bases). V lost 2 bases and J 2 bases, leaving 22 bases between the germline ends. Looked up from germline, CDR1 is SQVTM and CDR2 is ANQGSEA. CDR3 length equals 18 residues. Written as DNA, the CDR3 is TGCAGCGTTGAAAAAACTTCGGGACCGGGAACGGCTGGAAACACCATATATTTT. As protein: CSVEKTSGPGTAGNTIYF. The full variable domain, rest sourced from reference TRBV29-1 and TRBJ1-3, is SAVISQKPSRDICQRGTSLTIQCQVDSQVTMMFWYRQQPGQSLTLIATANQGSEATYESGFVIDKFPISRPNLTFSTLTVSNMSPEDSSIYLCSVEKTSGPGTAGNTIYFGEGSWLTVV.

The gene calls are TRBV18 and TRBJ2-3; TRBD2 matches at 7 bases. The germline CDR1 and CDR2 sequences are KGHSH and LQKENI. This CDR3 contains 15 residues. With V trimmed by 2 bases and J by 2 bases, 4 bases remained unmatched. This CDR3 is CASSPVLADTDTQYF. DNA of the CDR3: TGTGCCAGCTCACCAGTGCTAGCGGACACAGATACGCAGTATTTT.

The V call is TRBV6-6, the J call TRBJ2-7, with a possible D match to TRBD2 (5 bases). The V gene's germline CDR1 is MNHNY and CDR2 SVGAGI (reference sequence). V dropped 5 bases and J dropped 4 bases, with 15 bases sitting between them. This CDR3 has 14 amino acids. CDR3 nucleotides: TGTGCCAGCAGTCAGGCGGACGGGGAATACGAGCAGTACTTC. It specifies CASSQADGEYEQYF.

V is TRBV30 and J is TRBJ1-5; D is possibly TRBD1 (5 bases). This CDR3 is 12 amino acids long. Germline V gene sequence: CDR1 GTSNPN, CDR2 SVGIG (reference sequence). The V end lost 2 bases, the J end lost 9 bases, and 11 bases lay between the germline ends. CDR3 nucleotides: TGTGCCTGGAGTCGAACGGGGCCGCCCCAGCATTTT. Translating gives CAWSRTGPPQHF. The full variable domain, with the rest looked up from reference TRBV30 and TRBJ1-5, is SQTIHQWPATLVQPVGSPLSLECTVEGTSNPNLYWYRQAAGRGLQLLFYSVGIGQISSEVPQNLSASRPQDRQFILSSKKLLLSDSGFYLCAWSRTGPPQHFGDGTRLSIL.

This clone has only a few counts. V and J are TRBV19 and TRBJ1-5, with D possibly TRBD1 on 5 matching bases. Between the trimmed V and J ends, which lost 7 bases and 3 bases, there was a span of 16 bases. Germline V lookup: CDR1 LNHDA, CDR2 SQIVND (reference sequence). CDR3 length: 15 amino acids. CDR3 DNA sequence: TGTGCCAGTACCCATCAGTCGGGGACCAATCAGCCCCAGCATTTT. Translation: CASTHQSGTNQPQHF.

The chain carries TRBV10-3 and TRBJ2-7, with D unresolved. This CDR3 comprises 11 residues. The germline V and J ends were trimmed by 4 bases and 4 bases, with 5 bases remaining between them. The germline V gene has CDR1 ENHRY and CDR2 SYGVKD. The CDR3 protein is CAISGGYEQYF. CDR3 DNA: TGTGCCATCAGTGGGGGTTACGAGCAGTACTTC.

The chain joins TRBV7-3 to TRBJ2-1; D is undetermined. The length of the CDR3 is 13 residues. The germline gives CDR1 SGHTA, CDR2 FQGTGA. The V gene lost 2 bases and the J gene lost 6 bases, with 8 bases spanning the gap. Written as DNA, the CDR3 is TGTGCCAGCAGCTTATCCGGCGGCAATGAGCAGTTCTTC. Translation: CASSLSGGNEQFF. Based on the CDR3 plus reference TRBV7-3 and TRBJ2-1, the full variable domain is GAGVSQTPSNKVTEKGKYVELRCDPISGHTALYWYRQSLGQGPEFLIYFQGTGAADDSGLPNDRFFAVRPEGSVSTLKIQRTERGDSAVYLCASSLSGGNEQFFGPGTRLTVL.

This clone was picked up one time. This sequence joins TRBV9 and TRBJ2-1; tentative D call: TRBD2 (6 bases). V lost 3 bases and J 0 bases, leaving 19 bases between the germline ends. Germline-derived CDR1 and CDR2 are SGDLS and YYNGEE. CDR3 length equals 18 residues. CDR3 region: CASSEAPIGRNSYNEQFF. The CDR3 region has the DNA TGTGCCAGCAGCGAAGCCCCTATAGGGAGGAACTCCTACAATGAGCAGTTCTTC.

The V gene is TRBV4-3, the J gene TRBJ1-1; the D is unclear. Trimming took 2 bases from V and 3 from J, leaving 7 bases between them. This CDR3 has 13 residues. The germline V gene encodes CDR1 LGHNA and CDR2 YSLEER. The CDR3 spells CASSQLIDTEAFF. DNA for the CDR3: TGCGCCAGCAGCCAATTGATAGACACTGAAGCTTTCTTT.

The chain carries TRBV4-3 and TRBJ1-6, with D possibly matching TRBD1 (5 bases). Trimming shortened V by 1 base and J by 9 bases, and 13 bases separated the two germline ends. Germline V CDR1 and CDR2: LGHNA, YSLEER. The CDR3 has 15 residues. The DNA for the CDR3 is TGCGCCAGCAGCCAAGGGGGGGGTATTTCTTCACCCCTCCACTTT. Encoded protein: CASSQGGGISSPLHF.

This clone was detected once. As DNA, the CDR3 is TGTGCCAGTACCCTCGGACTCCTCCGGGGGACGAACACTGAAGCTTTCTTT. Protein: CASTLGLLRGTNTEAFF. The rearrangement links TRBV19 to TRBJ1-1; maybe TRBD1 (5 bases). This CDR3 contains 17 residues. Germline V gene sequence: CDR1 LNHDA, CDR2 SQIVND (reference sequence). The V end lost 7 bases, the J end lost 1 base, and 22 bases lay between the germline ends.

This clone was picked up a small number of times. V is TRBV30 and J is TRBJ1-1, with TRBD1 as a possible D gene (5 bases). Germline V CDR1 and CDR2: GTSNPN, SVGIG (reference sequence). Trimming took off 3 bases at V and 7 bases at J, with 15 bases between the two ends. CDR3 length equals 13 residues. The CDR3 sequence: CAWRANRDGEAFF. Written as DNA, the CDR3 is TGTGCCTGGAGAGCGAACCGGGACGGTGAAGCTTTCTTT.

This clone was observed a single time. The V and J genes are TRBV30 and TRBJ2-7; TRBD1 matches 10 bases. Looked up from germline, CDR1 is GTSNPN and CDR2 is SVGIG (reference sequence). This CDR3 comprises 14 residues. V lost 4 bases to trimming and J lost 3 bases; unmatched junction nucleotides: 6. The CDR3 nucleotides are TGTGCCTGGATGAAGGACAGGGGGAACTACGAGCAGTACTTC. As protein: CAWMKDRGNYEQYF.

This chain links TRBV27 with TRBJ1-2; D is possibly TRBD1 (5 bases). The V gene's germline CDR1 is MNHEY and CDR2 SMNVEV (reference sequence). The CDR3 runs 12 residues. V was shortened by 6 bases and J by 8 bases, with 13 bases between the two germline ends. CDR3 residues: CASRMRGRGYTF. The DNA of the CDR3 is TGTGCCAGCAGGATGAGGGGCCGCGGCTACACCTTC.

This clone was observed a few times. This rearrangement joins TRBV7-9 to TRBJ1-2; D is uncertain. Between the trimmed V and J ends, which lost 4 bases and 3 bases, there was a span of 9 bases. The CDR3 is 13 amino acids. Germline lookup yields CDR1 SEHNR and CDR2 FQNEAQ (reference sequence). The CDR3 region has the DNA TGTGCCAGCAGCTCCTCGGGATACTATGGCTACACCTTC. This gives the protein CASSSSGYYGYTF.

This chain joins TRBV9 and TRBJ2-7; unclear D gene. The CDR3 spans 14 residues. Trimming took off 0 bases at V and 0 bases at J, with 7 bases between the two ends. From germline, CDR1 is SGDLS and CDR2 YYNGEE. CDR3 residues: CASSVEASSYEQYF. Here the CDR3 DNA reads TGTGCCAGCAGCGTAGAGGCCAGCTCCTACGAGCAGTACTTC. The variable domain in full, with the rest retrieved from reference TRBV9 and TRBJ2-7, is DSGVTQTPKHLITATGQRVTLRCSPRSGDLSVYWYQQSLDQGLQFLIQYYNGEERAKGNILERFSAQQFPDLHSELNLSSLELGDSALYFCASSVEASSYEQYFGPGTRLTVT.

This chain connects TRBV12-5 to TRBJ1-3, with unresolved D. Trimming removed 4 bases from V and 0 bases from J, with 13 bases in between. Germline CDR1 is LGHNT and CDR2 is FRNRAP. The CDR3 sequence is 16 residues long. The CDR3 DNA reads TGTGCTAGTGGTTATGGGTCTCATGGCTCTGGAAACACCATATATTTT. Its translation: CASGYGSHGSGNTIYF.

This clone was seen only once. The DNA for the CDR3 is TGTGCCTGTCAGAGGGGGCGGGGAGAGACCCAGTACTTC. It is translated as CACQRGRGETQYF. The chain recombines TRBV2 with TRBJ2-5, with D perhaps TRBD1 (7 bases). The CDR3 totals 13 residues. CDR1 is SNHLY, CDR2 FYNNEI, per germline. Trimming stripped 11 bases from V and 4 bases from J, with 17 bases between.

The V call is TRBV28, the J call TRBJ2-1, with D perhaps matching TRBD2 (6 bases). The V end lost 1 base, the J end lost 9 bases, and 7 bases lay between the germline ends. The CDR3 is made up of 12 amino acids. Germline values: CDR1 MDHEN, CDR2 SYDVKM. CDR3 bases: TGTGCCAGCAGTTTATTCGGGGGTGAGCAGTTCTTC. It yields the protein CASSLFGGEQFF.

This sequence joins TRBV19 and TRBJ2-2; 8 bases are a match to TRBD2. Trimming removed 7 bases from V and 4 bases from J; junction bases left unmatched: 11. The CDR3 has 16 residues. Germline-derived CDR1 and CDR2 are LNHDA and SQIVND (reference sequence). The chain's CDR3 is CASMSGSRAVTGELFF. In nucleotides, the CDR3 is TGTGCCAGTATGAGCGGGAGTCGGGCTGTCACCGGGGAGCTGTTTTTT.

V is TRBV28 and J is TRBJ2-3; TRBD2 is a possible D gene (6 bases). The V and J ends lost 8 bases and 6 bases respectively, with 24 bases between them. This CDR3 contains 16 residues. The germline V gene encodes CDR1 MDHEN and CDR2 SYDVKM. The CDR3, as DNA: TGTGCCAGCCACACCCCCGCGGGGCCCGGCTTGGATACGCAGTATTTT. Encoded protein: CASHTPAGPGLDTQYF.

This CDR3 reads CASSSDRRVGTEAFF. The CDR3, as DNA: TGTGCCAGCAGTTCTGACCGGCGGGTGGGCACTGAAGCTTTCTTT. The chain uses TRBV6-5 and TRBJ1-1; D gene uncertain. Looked up from germline, CDR1 is MNHEY and CDR2 is SVGAGI. Trimming removed 4 bases at V and 4 bases at J, with 16 bases between. CDR3 length equals 15 residues.

Remarks on this clone: This sample includes further DNA sequences coding for the same CDR3. This chain joins TRBV7-2 and TRBJ1-2; D may be TRBD1 (5 bases). Trimming removed 5 bases from V and 4 bases from J, with 17 bases in between. The CDR3 covers 15 residues. The germline V gene encodes CDR1 SGHTA and CDR2 FQGNSA. CDR3 bases: TGTGCCAGCAGCGCAGCATCAGGGTCCCTCTATGGCTACACCTTC. Translated, it gives CASSAASGSLYGYTF.

The chain employs TRBV18 and TRBJ1-1, with 8 bases identical to TRBD1. This CDR3 has 17 residues. Germline CDR1 is KGHSH and CDR2 is LQKENI. V gave up 2 bases and J gave up 2 bases; unmatched junction bases: 10. The CDR3 spells CASSPSVQGARNTEAFF. The DNA for the CDR3 is TGTGCCAGCTCACCATCGGTGCAGGGGGCAAGAAACACTGAAGCTTTCTTT. Full variable domain (missing parts from reference TRBV18 and TRBJ1-1): NAGVMQNPRHLVRRRGQEARLRCSPMKGHSHVYWYRQLPEEGLKFMVYLQKENIIDESGMPKERFSAEFPKEGPSILRIQQVVRGDSAAYFCASSPSVQGARNTEAFFGQGTRLTVV.

The chain employs TRBV6-5 and TRBJ2-1, with D perhaps being TRBD1 or TRBD2 (5 bases each). Germline V gives CDR1 MNHEY, CDR2 SVGAGI. There are 11 residues in the CDR3. The V end lost 5 bases, the J end lost 8 bases, and 7 bases lay between the germline ends. The CDR3 DNA is TGTGCCAGCAGTCGGGGCTATGAGCAGTTCTTC. It is translated as CASSRGYEQFF.

The V gene is TRBV15, the J gene TRBJ1-4, with D perhaps matching TRBD1 (5 bases). V lost 8 bases, J lost 7 bases, and 20 bases lay in between. The CDR3 sequence is 15 residues long. Germline CDR1 is LNHNV and CDR2 is YYDKDF (reference sequence). The CDR3: CATQGAGTSGEKLFF. CDR3 coding DNA: TGTGCCACCCAAGGGGCCGGGACCTCGGGTGAAAAACTGTTTTTT.

This rearrangement joins TRBV25-1 to TRBJ2-3; the D call may be TRBD1 or TRBD2 (5 bases each). In germline, CDR1 is MGHDK, CDR2 SYGVNS. The germline V and J ends were trimmed by 4 bases and 0 bases, with 14 bases remaining between them. There are 16 residues in the CDR3. The CDR3 sequence: CASSVGGHYSTDTQYF. The CDR3 DNA follows: TGTGCCAGCAGTGTTGGGGGTCACTATAGCACAGATACGCAGTATTTT. The full variable domain, in which reference TRBV25-1 and TRBJ2-3 provide the parts outside the CDR3, is EADIYQTPRYLVIGTGKKITLECSQTMGHDKMYWYQQDPGMELHLIHYSYGVNSTEKGDLSSESTVSRIRTEHFPLTLESARPSHTSQYLCASSVGGHYSTDTQYFGPGTRLTVL.

The chain links TRBV11-3 to TRBJ2-3; 7 positions match TRBD1. The V segment lost 4 bases and the J segment 4 bases; nucleotides outside the gene matches: 5. CDR1 SGHNT and CDR2 YENEEA come from the germline V gene. The CDR3 is made up of 14 amino acids. The CDR3 protein is CASSSGGNADTQYF. For the CDR3, the DNA is TGTGCCAGCAGCTCAGGGGGAAACGCAGATACGCAGTATTTT.